A single sample is the source of the 6 T cell receptor beta chains below, sequenced in a study of T cells in localized non-small cell lung cancer. Clones were read by immunoSEQ multiplex PCR, and TCRdb kept only the in-frame ones, dropping some. The data contain around 41,000 clones, 90% to 95% of them singletons. The sequencing used PBMCs, collected before any cancer treatment. These receptors were obtained from a woman aged 40-75 years with stage II lung adenocarcinoma.

The CDR3 here is CASSDGLGQFQETQYF. In nucleotides, the CDR3 is TGTGCCAGCAGCGACGGGCTAGGACAGTTCCAAGAGACCCAGTACTTC. V and J are TRBV9 and TRBJ2-5; tentative D call: TRBD1 (6 bases). The CDR3 is 16 amino acids. Germline loops: CDR1 SGDLS, CDR2 YYNGEE. V was trimmed by 3 bases and J by 1 base, leaving 16 bases between them. The whole variable domain, filled in from reference TRBV9 and TRBJ2-5, reads DSGVTQTPKHLITATGQRVTLRCSPRSGDLSVYWYQQSLDQGLQFLIQYYNGEERAKGNILERFSAQQFPDLHSELNLSSLELGDSALYFCASSDGLGQFQETQYFGPGTRLLVL.

The CDR3 reads CASSDWGAVNEKLFF. The CDR3 nucleotides are TGTGCCAGCAGTGACTGGGGGGCGGTTAATGAAAAACTGTTTTTT. The chain employs TRBV2 and TRBJ1-4; maybe TRBD1 (6 bases). V was trimmed by 3 bases and J by 4 bases, leaving 12 bases between them. The CDR3 consists of 15 residues. The germline V gene encodes CDR1 SNHLY and CDR2 FYNNEI.

This clone was seen a single time. The chain links TRBV5-5 to TRBJ2-7; D is uncertain. Trimming cost V 2 bases and J 0 bases, with 12 bases left between them. The CDR3 is 15 residues long. Germline lookup yields CDR1 SGHKS and CDR2 YYEKEE (reference sequence). This CDR3 is CASSFEPHSSYEQYF. DNA for the CDR3: TGTGCCAGCAGCTTTGAGCCGCACAGCTCCTACGAGCAGTACTTC.

This clone was picked up one time. This rearrangement joins TRBV20-1 to TRBJ1-1, with a weak D call TRBD1 (6 bases). Trimming left V 5 bases short and J 7 bases short, with 11 bases between. This CDR3 comprises 11 residues. Per the germline V gene, CDR1 is DFQATT and CDR2 is SNEGSKA (reference sequence). The CDR3 nucleotides read TGCAGTGCTCGGCGGGACAATGAAGCTTTCTTT. Translation gives CSARRDNEAFF.

This clone came up once. J is TRBJ2-1 and V is TRBV7-2; the D is unclear. V shed 2 bases and J shed 3 bases, with 11 bases lying between them. The CDR3 loop spans 15 amino acids. Per the germline V gene, CDR1 is SGHTA and CDR2 is FQGNSA. CDR3 DNA sequence: TGTGCCAGCAGCTTAAGGGTGGTAGACTACAATGAGCAGTTCTTC. Its translation is CASSLRVVDYNEQFF.

This rearrangement joins TRBV27 to TRBJ2-7; D is perhaps TRBD2 (5 bases). Trimming stripped 4 bases from V and 0 bases from J, with 16 bases between. This CDR3 is 16 amino acids long. The germline CDR1 and CDR2 sequences are MNHEY and SMNVEV (reference sequence). Here the CDR3 reads CASSSPSGGLSYEQYF. The DNA of the CDR3 is TGTGCCAGCAGTTCCCCCTCTGGCGGACTCTCCTACGAGCAGTACTTC.